These 18 T cell receptor beta chains were sequenced from one sample in a study of blood T cell repertoires in COVID-19 (dated by TCRdb to the early 2020s). Receptor libraries were prepared by the immunoSEQ multiplex PCR assay. TCRdb mirrors the immuneACCESS table, restricted to in-frame sequences. Some clones are absent from its copies; in checked studies, under half trace to an unresolved V gene, and the reason for the others is unknown. The sample table holds some 180,000 clones, of which about 90% were seen once. The top ten constitute about a fifth of the sample. Sequenced: peripheral blood. The receptors here all came from a man in his 70s with active or convalescent COVID-19.

This chain links TRBV6-6 with TRBJ2-1, with a tentative D call TRBD2 (6 bases). V lost 6 bases, J lost 0 bases, and 9 bases lay in between. The CDR3 has 14 amino acids. Germline V CDR1 and CDR2: MNHNY, SVGAGI (reference sequence). Here the CDR3 DNA reads TGTGCCAGCAGCAGCGGGTTCTCCTACAATGAGCAGTTCTTC. This encodes CASSSGFSYNEQFF.

The chain links TRBV6-6 to TRBJ2-7, with no clear D. Germline loops: CDR1 MNHNY, CDR2 SVGAGI (reference sequence). This CDR3 region has 15 residues. V was trimmed by 0 bases and J by 3 bases, leaving 12 bases between them. CDR3 residues: CASSYSSARNYEQYF. The CDR3 DNA reads as TGTGCCAGCAGTTACTCAAGTGCTAGGAACTACGAGCAGTACTTC.

The chain has TRBV18 and TRBJ1-5; no clear D gene. V lost 2 bases to trimming and J lost 2 bases, with 10 bases between them. The CDR3 consists of 15 residues. The V gene's germline CDR1 is KGHSH and CDR2 LQKENI. CDR3 bases: TGTGCCAGCTCACCAGAGGTTTTGGGCAATCAGCCCCAGCATTTT. Amino acids: CASSPEVLGNQPQHF. Combining the CDR3 with reference TRBV18 and TRBJ1-5 gives the whole variable domain NAGVMQNPRHLVRRRGQEARLRCSPMKGHSHVYWYRQLPEEGLKFMVYLQKENIIDESGMPKERFSAEFPKEGPSILRIQQVVRGDSAAYFCASSPEVLGNQPQHFGDGTRLSIL.

The gene calls are TRBV3-1 (or the pseudogene TRBV3-2) and TRBJ2-5; D call uncertain. The V end was cut by 1 base, the J end by 4 bases, with 10 bases between. Germline CDR1 is LGHDT and CDR2 is YNNKEL (reference sequence). The CDR3 has 14 amino acids. DNA of the CDR3: TGTGCCAGCAGCCAAGGGCACGGCGGAGAGACCCAGTACTTC. This gives the protein CASSQGHGGETQYF.

Only a few counts were recorded for this clone. The chain couples TRBV7-2 to TRBJ1-5; TRBD1 aligns across 7 bases. Germline V CDR1 and CDR2: SGHTA, FQGNSA. The CDR3 spans 18 residues. Losses at the gene ends were 0 bases for V and 2 bases for J; bases not matched to a gene: 10. CDR3 sequence reads: CASSLAPRQGRGNQPQHF. In nucleotides, the CDR3 is TGTGCCAGCAGCTTAGCCCCTCGACAGGGTCGAGGCAATCAGCCCCAGCATTTT.

The chain recombines TRBV19 with TRBJ1-2, with 7 bases that match TRBD1. This CDR3 has 13 residues. Germline V gene data show CDR1 as LNHDA and CDR2 as SQIVND (reference sequence). V was pared by 2 bases and J by 7 bases, with 4 bases of the junction left unmatched. CDR3 sequence (DNA): TGTGCCAGTAGTATAACACAGGGGACTGGCTACACCTTC. This encodes CASSITQGTGYTF.

The chain combines TRBV24-1 with TRBJ2-7, with D hard to call. Trimming pared 4 bases from V and 2 bases from J, leaving 14 bases between. CDR3 length equals 15 residues. CDR1 is KGHDR, CDR2 SFDVKD, per germline. Written as DNA, the CDR3 is TGTGCCACCAGTGACGCACGACAAGGTGCCTACGAGCAGTACTTC. This gives the protein CATSDARQGAYEQYF.

The chain couples TRBV19 to TRBJ2-5; the match to TRBD1 covers 7 bases. The CDR3 has 16 residues. V was pared by 3 bases and J by 5 bases, with 12 bases of the junction left unmatched. Germline V gene sequence: CDR1 LNHDA, CDR2 SQIVND (reference sequence). The CDR3 sequence is CASSIRWTGPLETQYF. The CDR3 nucleotides read TGTGCCAGTAGTATTCGGTGGACAGGTCCCCTTGAGACCCAGTACTTC.

The genes are TRBV10-3 and TRBJ2-5, with TRBD1 identical over 7 bases. The CDR3 sequence is 13 residues long. Germline CDR1 reads ENHRY; CDR2 reads SYGVKD. The ends lost 2 bases at V and 3 bases at J; junction bases unmatched: 0. The CDR3 sequence is CAISEGTEETQYF. CDR3 coding DNA: TGTGCCATCAGTGAGGGGACAGAAGAGACCCAGTACTTC.

V usage is TRBV18 and J usage is TRBJ1-2; 7 nucleotides agree with TRBD1. The junction had 6 bases not matched to a gene; V was cut back by 3 bases and J by 5 bases. There are 14 residues in the CDR3. Germline CDR1 and CDR2: KGHSH and LQKENI. The CDR3 DNA reads TGTGCCAGCTCACCGGAGGGGGCCGATTATGGCTACACCTTC. Translation: CASSPEGADYGYTF.

The chain uses TRBV6-5 and TRBJ1-2; 9 bases fit TRBD1. Germline V gene sequence: CDR1 MNHEY, CDR2 SVGAGI. The CDR3 runs to 15 residues. Trimming cost V 6 bases and J 4 bases; bases outside gene matches: 9. In DNA, the CDR3 is TGTGCCAGCAGCGACGACAGGGGGGAGATCTATGGCTACACCTTC. This encodes CASSDDRGEIYGYTF.

J is TRBJ1-2 and V is TRBV27; 8 nucleotides line up with TRBD1. The V gene's germline CDR1 is MNHEY and CDR2 SMNVEV (reference sequence). The CDR3 has 15 amino acids. V gave up 2 bases and J gave up 2 bases; unmatched junction bases: 4. CDR3 sequence reads: CASSLAGTGNYGYTF. The CDR3 DNA sequence: TGTGCCAGCAGTTTAGCCGGGACAGGCAACTATGGCTACACCTTC.

CDR3 sequence (DNA): TGTGCCAGCAGTTTAGACAGGGAGAATGGCTACACCTTC. This codes for CASSLDRENGYTF. The genes are TRBV12-3 or TRBV12-4 and TRBJ1-2, with a weak D call TRBD1 (6 bases). V lost 1 base and J 6 bases, leaving 9 bases between the germline ends. This CDR3 has 13 residues.

The J gene is TRBJ1-3, the V gene TRBV7-8; D is ambiguous. CDR3 length: 15 amino acids. V was cut by 1 base and J by 2 bases, with 9 bases left in between. The germline CDR1 and CDR2 sequences are SGHVS and FQNEAQ. The CDR3 DNA sequence: TGTGCCAGCAGCTTAGTTTTCCAGGCTGGAAACACCATATATTTT. Translated, it gives CASSLVFQAGNTIYF.

This clone appeared a few times. The chain uses TRBV28 and TRBJ2-2; D ambiguous. Looked up from germline, CDR1 is MDHEN and CDR2 is SYDVKM. CDR3 length equals 14 residues. V was shortened by 8 bases and J by 0 bases, with 10 bases between the two germline ends. Written as DNA, the CDR3 is TGTGCCAGCGGTAGACTGGCGAACACCGGGGAGCTGTTTTTT. Residues: CASGRLANTGELFF.

V is TRBV7-2 and J is TRBJ1-4; D not resolved. CDR1 and CDR2 from the germline V gene are SGHTA and FQGNSA. Trimming shortened V by 4 bases and J by 7 bases, and 10 bases separated the two germline ends. The CDR3 spans 13 residues. The CDR3 spells CASSSSFGEKLFF. DNA for the CDR3: TGTGCCAGCAGCTCATCGTTCGGTGAAAAACTGTTTTTT. Using reference TRBV7-2 and TRBJ1-4 for the parts outside the CDR3, the full variable domain is GAGVSQSPSNKVTEKGKDVELRCDPISGHTALYWYRQSLGQGLEFLIYFQGNSAPDKSGLPSDRFSAERTGGSVSTLTIQRTQQEDSAVYLCASSSSFGEKLFFGSGTQLSVL.

This rearrangement joins TRBV21-1 to TRBJ2-1; no check of the table's D call, TRBD2, against the DNA was made. TRBV21-1 is assigned pseudogene status. This CDR3 comprises 15 residues. In nucleotides, the CDR3 is TGTGCCAGCAGCAAAGCCGGGGGGCGAGGGATTTCGGAGTTCTTC. This translates into CASSKAGGRGISEFF.

The chain employs TRBV11-2 and TRBJ1-1; D unresolved. The germline CDR1 and CDR2 sequences are SGHAT and FQNNGV. Trimming cost V 0 bases and J 1 base, with 9 bases left between them. The CDR3 is made up of 15 amino acids. CDR3 amino acids: CASSLDWAPNTEAFF. The CDR3 nucleotides read TGTGCCAGCAGCTTAGATTGGGCCCCGAACACTGAAGCTTTCTTT. The variable domain in full, completed from reference TRBV11-2 and TRBJ1-1, reads EAGVAQSPRYKIIEKRQSVAFWCNPISGHATLYWYQQILGQGPKLLIQFQNNGVVDDSQLPKDRFSAERLKGVDSTLKIQPAKLEDSAVYLCASSLDWAPNTEAFFGQGTRLTVV.